Shown below are 19 T cell receptor beta chains from a single sample sequenced in a study of T cell repertoires in cytomegalovirus infection (dated by TCRdb to between 2018 and 2021). Sequencing used an Illumina HiSeq 1500. Using fastp at Q25 and MiXCR, TCRdb reprocessed the public reads and kept productive beta chains. Identical CDR3 protein sequences are pooled into one entry, listed with their most common genes and DNA. The table for this sample lists nearly 700,000 distinct CDR3 sequences; around 30% of them were counted only once. The ten most abundant clones make up about 20% of the sample. For these TCRs, the target antigens are not known. In the paper's terms, the treatment or condition label means: in vitro stimulation with specific CMV peptide epitopes to enrich CMV-specific T cells. This specimen was cultured PBMCs, taken from culture after CMV antigen stimulation. Source of these receptors: a human donor in good health (CMV status not recorded). Some clones in this sample may be carry-over from other donors' samples.

The V call is TRBV11-3, the J call TRBJ2-3; D unclear. This CDR3 has 15 amino acids. V lost 1 base, J lost 0 bases, and 8 bases lay in between. CDR1 and CDR2 from the germline V gene are SGHNT and YENEEA. The CDR3 is CASSLGEGSTDTQYF. The CDR3 DNA follows: TGTGCCAGCAGCTTAGGTGAAGGCAGCACAGATACGCAGTATTTT.

This clonotype was observed many times. V is TRBV7-2 and J is TRBJ2-3, with D unresolved. With 7 bases removed from V and 6 bases from J, the gap between germline ends came to 11 bases. CDR3 length: 12 amino acids. Germline CDR1 is SGHTA and CDR2 is FQGNSA. The CDR3: CASTRPLDTQYF. CDR3 nucleotide sequence: TGTGCCAGCACCCGCCCTTTGGATACGCAGTATTTT.

This clonotype has at least ten counts. The chain recombines TRBV7-2 with TRBJ1-6; D remains ambiguous. The germline CDR1 and CDR2 sequences are SGHTA and FQGNSA. The V gene lost 1 base and the J gene lost 6 bases, with 1 base spanning the gap. The CDR3 has 12 residues. CDR3 coding DNA: TGTGCCAGCAGCTTAGTTAATTCACCCCTCCACTTT. This encodes CASSLVNSPLHF.

Only a few counts were recorded for this clonotype. The chain carries TRBV4-3 and TRBJ2-7; 11 bases are shared with TRBD1. Germline-derived CDR1 and CDR2 are LGHNA and YSLEER. V gave up 1 base and J gave up 5 bases; unmatched junction bases: 1. The CDR3 covers 14 residues. Here the CDR3 DNA reads TGCGCCAGCAGCCAAGGGACAGGGGGCAACGAGCAGTACTTC. It yields the protein CASSQGTGGNEQYF.

V is TRBV7-2 and J is TRBJ2-3, with TRBD2 matching 13 bases. Trimming cost V 5 bases and J 2 bases; bases outside gene matches: 7. The CDR3 has 17 amino acids. Germline values: CDR1 SGHTA, CDR2 FQGNSA. The CDR3 sequence: CASSPGLAGPYTDTQYF. The CDR3 nucleotides read TGTGCCAGCAGCCCGGGACTAGCGGGACCCTACACAGATACGCAGTATTTT.

V is TRBV3-1 and J is TRBJ2-7; the D gene is possibly TRBD1 (6 bases). Germline V CDR1 and CDR2: LGHDT, YNNKEL (reference sequence). CDR3 length equals 15 residues. The V and J ends lost 0 bases and 4 bases respectively, with 13 bases between them. CDR3 sequence: CASSQDTARGYEQYF. The CDR3 DNA follows: TGTGCCAGCAGCCAAGATACGGCCAGGGGTTACGAGCAGTACTTC.

The sample holds many counts of this clonotype. The chain employs TRBV7-2 and TRBJ2-3, with D maybe TRBD2 (5 bases). V dropped 4 bases and J dropped 4 bases, with 12 bases sitting between them. The CDR3 is 14 residues long. Germline V CDR1 and CDR2: SGHTA, FQGNSA. This CDR3 is CASSSTGGADTQYF. The CDR3 bases are TGTGCCAGCAGCTCAACCGGAGGCGCAGATACGCAGTATTTT.

This chain uses TRBV7-9 with TRBJ2-7; no clear D. The CDR3 runs to 16 residues. The V end lost 1 base, the J end lost 3 bases, and 16 bases lay between the germline ends. CDR1 and CDR2 (germline): SEHNR, FQNEAQ (reference sequence). The CDR3 DNA reads as TGTGCCAGCAGCTTAGGGGCAATACGGCCCTACTACGAGCAGTACTTC. Its protein is CASSLGAIRPYYEQYF.

The J gene is TRBJ1-5, the V gene TRBV19; D call uncertain. The CDR3 runs to 13 residues. V dropped 6 bases and J dropped 7 bases, with 13 bases sitting between them. CDR1 is LNHDA, CDR2 SQIVND, per germline (reference sequence). The CDR3 here is CASRPGNRQPQHF. The CDR3 DNA is TGTGCCAGTAGGCCGGGGAATCGCCAGCCCCAGCATTTT. The entire variable domain, with the rest obtained from reference TRBV19 and TRBJ1-5, is as follows: DGGITQSPKYLFRKEGQNVTLSCEQNLNHDAMYWYRQDPGQGLRLIYYSQIVNDFQKGDIAEGYSVSREKKESFPLTVTSAQKNPTAFYLCASRPGNRQPQHFGDGTRLSIL.

This rearrangement joins TRBV12-3 or TRBV12-4 to TRBJ2-1, with 8 bases identical to TRBD2. The CDR3 is made up of 14 amino acids. Germline trimming cut 7 bases from V and 8 bases from J; bases unmatched to any gene: 10. The CDR3 sequence is CASTPPGGGDEQFF. The CDR3 DNA reads TGTGCCAGCACTCCGCCCGGGGGGGGGGATGAGCAGTTCTTC.

The chain couples TRBV14 to TRBJ2-5; D is possibly TRBD2 (5 bases). The germline gives CDR1 SGHDN, CDR2 FVKESK. The CDR3 runs 13 residues. V was cut by 0 bases and J by 5 bases, with 7 bases left in between. CDR3: CASSQEKRETQYF. Here the CDR3 DNA reads TGTGCCAGCAGCCAAGAGAAGCGGGAGACCCAGTACTTC.

The chain combines TRBV7-9 with TRBJ1-2, with D unclear. Germline V gene lookup returns CDR1 SEHNR and CDR2 FQNEAQ (reference sequence). V lost 1 base to trimming and J lost 5 bases, with 5 bases between them. The CDR3 consists of 12 residues. The chain's CDR3 is CASSLEQYGYTF. CDR3 DNA: TGTGCCAGCAGCTTAGAACAGTATGGCTACACCTTC. The variable domain in full, completed from reference TRBV7-9 and TRBJ1-2, reads DTGVSQNPRHKITKRGQNVTFRCDPISEHNRLYWYRQTLGQGPEFLTYFQNEAQLEKSRLLSDRFSAERPKGSFSTLEIQRTEQGDSAMYLCASSLEQYGYTFGSGTRLTVV.

V usage is TRBV20-1 and J usage is TRBJ1-2; possible D gene TRBD1, 5 bases. The ends were cut back, 6 bases at V and 4 bases at J, with 12 bases in the middle. CDR1 and CDR2 from the germline V gene are DFQATT and SNEGSKA (reference sequence). CDR3 length: 12 amino acids. The CDR3 nucleotides read TGCAGTGCCCTAGGGCAGGGCTATGGCTACACCTTC. This sequence encodes CSALGQGYGYTF.

This clonotype has just a few counts. The CDR3: CASRPTGIDYEQYF. CDR3 DNA sequence: TGTGCCAGCAGGCCGACAGGGATTGACTACGAGCAGTACTTC. The chain couples TRBV28 to TRBJ2-7; 7 bases are shared with TRBD1. CDR1 and CDR2 (germline): MDHEN, SYDVKM. V shed 6 bases, J shed 3 bases, and the junction held 8 bases outside the gene matches. The CDR3 totals 14 residues.

The chain has TRBV24-1 and TRBJ2-3, with TRBD1 matching 9 bases. The CDR3 runs 18 residues. Trimming took 4 bases from V and 3 from J; bases not matched to a gene: 13. CDR1 and CDR2 (germline): KGHDR, SFDVKD. CDR3 DNA: TGTGCCACCAGTGACTCGAGCCCCGGGACAGGGTTTACAGATACGCAGTATTTT. Protein product: CATSDSSPGTGFTDTQYF.

This clonotype was seen a handful of times. The chain recombines TRBV20-1 with TRBJ2-3; D is uncertain. The germline CDR1 and CDR2 sequences are DFQATT and SNEGSKA (reference sequence). V was cut by 0 bases and J by 4 bases, with 14 bases left in between. The CDR3 length is 15 residues. The CDR3 nucleotides read TGCAGTGCTAGAGATCCTAGTGGTTTGGCAGATACGCAGTATTTT. Its translation: CSARDPSGLADTQYF.

This clonotype was seen a handful of times. The V and J genes are TRBV7-9 and TRBJ2-7, with D perhaps assigned TRBD1 or TRBD2 (5 bases each). This CDR3 region has 15 residues. With 5 bases removed from V and 2 bases from J, the gap between germline ends came to 16 bases. Germline lookup yields CDR1 SEHNR and CDR2 FQNEAQ (reference sequence). The CDR3 reads CASSPLEQDPYEQYF. The CDR3 region has the DNA TGTGCCAGCAGCCCACTAGAACAGGATCCCTACGAGCAGTACTTC.

This clonotype has more than one count but fewer than ten. V usage is TRBV7-9 and J usage is TRBJ2-3, with 12 bases matching TRBD2. Per the germline V gene, CDR1 is SEHNR and CDR2 is FQNEAQ (reference sequence). The trim removed 5 bases at V and 8 bases at J, leaving 2 bases unmatched. The CDR3 consists of 13 residues. The CDR3 spells CASSPGLAGTQYF. The CDR3 DNA is TGTGCCAGCAGCCCGGGACTAGCGGGTACGCAGTATTTT. Combining the CDR3 with reference TRBV7-9 and TRBJ2-3 gives the whole variable domain DTGVSQNPRHKITKRGQNVTFRCDPISEHNRLYWYRQTLGQGPEFLTYFQNEAQLEKSRLLSDRFSAERPKGSFSTLEIQRTEQGDSAMYLCASSPGLAGTQYFGPGTRLTVL.

This clonotype was seen only a few times. The chain recombines TRBV6-4 with TRBJ2-1; no clear D gene. The germline V and J ends were trimmed by 8 bases and 3 bases, with 14 bases remaining between them. This CDR3 is 14 amino acids long. Germline V gives CDR1 MRHNA, CDR2 SNTAGT. CDR3 coding DNA: TGTGCCAGCTACCCCGGAGACGACTACAATGAGCAGTTCTTC. Translation gives CASYPGDDYNEQFF.